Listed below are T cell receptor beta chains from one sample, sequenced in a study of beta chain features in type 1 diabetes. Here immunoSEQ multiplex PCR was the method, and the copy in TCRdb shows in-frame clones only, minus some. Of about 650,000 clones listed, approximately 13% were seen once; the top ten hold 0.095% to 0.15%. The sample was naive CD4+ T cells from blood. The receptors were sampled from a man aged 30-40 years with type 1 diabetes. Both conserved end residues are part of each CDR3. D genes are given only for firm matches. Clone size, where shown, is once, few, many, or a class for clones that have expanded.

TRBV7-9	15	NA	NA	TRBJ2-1	CASSLDLDDHNEQFF	TGTGCCAGCAGCTTAGACCTCGACGATCACAATGAGCAGTTCTTC
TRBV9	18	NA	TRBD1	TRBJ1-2	CASSVLGQGIPARYGYTF	TGTGCCAGCAGCGTATTGGGACAGGGAATACCTGCTCGCTATGGCTACACCTTC
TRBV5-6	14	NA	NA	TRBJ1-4	CASSHDWTNEKLFF	TGTGCCAGCAGTCACGACTGGACGAATGAAAAACTGTTTTTT
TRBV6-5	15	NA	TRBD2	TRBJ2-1	CASSYGLAGFNEQFF	TGTGCCAGCAGTTACGGGCTAGCGGGTTTCAATGAGCAGTTCTTC
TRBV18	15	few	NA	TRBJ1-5	CASSPRGRTNQPQHF	TGTGCCAGCTCACCAAGGGGCCGGACAAATCAGCCCCAGCATTTT
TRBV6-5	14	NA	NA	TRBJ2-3	CASSSLSSTDTQYF	TGTGCCAGCAGTTCCCTCTCCTCCACAGATACGCAGTATTTT
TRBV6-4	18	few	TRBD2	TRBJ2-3	CASSDRPTIAGGTDTQYF	TGTGCCAGCAGTGACAGACCCACGATAGCGGGGGGGACAGATACGCAGTATTTT
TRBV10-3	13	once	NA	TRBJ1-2	CAISEDRTYGYTF	TGTGCCATCAGTGAGGACAGGACCTATGGCTACACCTTC
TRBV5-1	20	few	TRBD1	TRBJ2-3	CASSSPPGQGLRAHTDTQYF	TGCGCCAGCAGCTCTCCACCGGGACAGGGGTTGAGGGCCCACACAGATACGCAGTATTTT
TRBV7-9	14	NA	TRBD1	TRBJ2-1	CASVSGTGLYEQFF	TGTGCCAGCGTCTCGGGGACAGGGCTCTATGAGCAGTTCTTC
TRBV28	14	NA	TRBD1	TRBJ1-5	CASSRDRGGQPQHF	TGTGCCAGCAGTAGAGACAGGGGTGGGCAGCCCCAGCATTTT
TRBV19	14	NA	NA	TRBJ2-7	CASSRAVQFYEQYF	TGTGCCAGTAGTCGGGCCGTTCAGTTCTACGAGCAGTACTTC
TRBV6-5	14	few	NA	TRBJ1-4	CASSYEGTNEKLFF	TGTGCCAGCAGTTACGAGGGGACTAATGAAAAACTGTTTTTT
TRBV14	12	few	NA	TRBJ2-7	CASSHVSYEQYF	TGTGCCAGCAGCCACGTCTCCTACGAGCAGTACTTC
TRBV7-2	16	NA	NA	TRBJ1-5	CASSSGPAGRNQPQHF	TGTGCCAGCAGCTCTGGGCCCGCGGGCCGCAATCAGCCCCAGCATTTT
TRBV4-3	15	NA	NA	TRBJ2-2	CASSQEYLNTGELFF	TGCGCCAGCAGCCAAGAATATTTGAACACCGGGGAGCTGTTTTTT
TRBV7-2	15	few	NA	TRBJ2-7	CASSLTVGGSYEQYF	TGTGCCAGCAGCTTAACCGTCGGGGGATCCTACGAGCAGTACTTC
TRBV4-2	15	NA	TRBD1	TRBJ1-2	CASSPGDRENYGYTF	TGTGCCAGCAGCCCGGGAGACAGGGAAAACTATGGCTACACCTTC
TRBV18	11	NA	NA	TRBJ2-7	CASSPNYEQYF	TGTGCCAGCTCACCAAACTACGAGCAGTACTTC
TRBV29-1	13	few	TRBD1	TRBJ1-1	CSVRTGSNTEAFF	TGCAGCGTTCGGACAGGGTCGAACACTGAAGCTTTCTTT
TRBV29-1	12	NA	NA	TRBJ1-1	CSARGAGTEAFF	TGCAGCGCCAGAGGGGCGGGTACTGAAGCTTTCTTT
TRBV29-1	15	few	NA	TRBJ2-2	CSVEDRQVNTGELFF	TGCAGCGTTGAAGATCGCCAGGTGAACACCGGGGAGCTGTTTTTT
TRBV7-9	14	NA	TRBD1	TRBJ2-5	CASGGTGVQETQYF	TGTGCCAGCGGCGGGACAGGGGTCCAAGAGACCCAGTACTTC
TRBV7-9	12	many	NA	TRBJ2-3	CASSSSTDTQYF	TGTGCCAGCAGCTCTAGCACAGATACGCAGTATTTT